This section outlines one T cell receptor beta chain sequence together with its context. The sample originates from a study of blood T cell repertoires in COVID-19. Study as a whole: Acute and convalescent COVID-19 samples came from the United States, Italy and Spain. T cells, B-cell-depleted T cells, or PBMCs supplied cDNA or gDNA.

The age range of participants was about 18 to 95 years, with residence in about two dozen US areas. CDR3 length: 16 amino acids. V was cut by 2 bases and J by 0 bases, with 8 bases left in between. The assay was immunoSEQ multiplex PCR, and TCRdb's table has in-frame clones only and misses some. The sample shows a few hundred thousand clones, about 90% of them seen only once. The chain joins TRBV23-1 to TRBJ2-6; D ambiguous. TRBV23-1 is reported as an ORF; its role is uncertain. This clonotype originated in a man aged 30 to 39 who had recovered from COVID-19. The sample taken for sequencing was PBMCs or T cells enriched from blood (not recorded which). CDR3 DNA: TGCGCCAGCAGTCAAGAATGGAGCTCTGGGGCCAACGTCCTGACTTTC. Translating gives CASSQEWSSGANVLTF.